The 25 T cell receptor beta chains reported below all come from one sample, sequenced in a study of cytotoxic CD8 clonotypes in ibrutinib-treated CLL. Generated by immunoSEQ multiplex PCR, the TCRdb table keeps only in-frame clones and is missing some. Among some 300,000 clones listed, just under 80% were seen once. The specimen was PBMCs, collected before ibrutinib treatment. The receptor source for this set is a human donor with chronic lymphocytic leukemia.

This chain joins TRBV9 and TRBJ2-2; D tentatively fits TRBD1 or TRBD2 (5 bases each). V was pared by 0 bases and J by 5 bases, with 11 bases between. There are 15 residues in the CDR3. The germline gives CDR1 SGDLS, CDR2 YYNGEE. This CDR3 is CASSVGSGLTGELFF. The CDR3, as DNA: TGTGCCAGCAGCGTAGGATCGGGGCTTACCGGGGAGCTGTTTTTT.

V and J are TRBV7-3 and TRBJ1-1; 7 nucleotides align to TRBD1. Germline-derived CDR1 and CDR2 are SGHTA and FQGTGA. V was clipped by 5 bases and J by 2 bases; unmatched bases: 5. The CDR3 extends over 14 amino acids. The CDR3 DNA sequence: TGTGCCAGCAGCCAAGGAGGGGGCAACACTGAAGCTTTCTTT. Translation: CASSQGGGNTEAFF.

The V call is TRBV6-5, the J call TRBJ1-2; no reliable D call. The CDR3 runs to 12 residues. With 6 bases removed from V and 1 base from J, the gap between germline ends came to 6 bases. Germline CDR1 and CDR2: MNHEY and SVGAGI. The CDR3 DNA sequence: TGTGCCAGCAGGCAGAGTAACTATGGCTACACCTTC. This encodes CASRQSNYGYTF.

The CDR3 bases are TGTGCCAGCAGCGTAACGGGGACAGCGAACACCGGGGAGCTGTTTTTT. Residues: CASSVTGTANTGELFF. This chain connects TRBV9 to TRBJ2-2; 7 bases map to TRBD1. The CDR3 loop spans 16 amino acids. Germline V gene lookup returns CDR1 SGDLS and CDR2 YYNGEE. The J segment lost 0 bases and the V segment lost 1 base, leaving 3 bases of the junction unmatched.

V and J are TRBV9 and TRBJ1-1; 7 bases align to TRBD1. V gave up 0 bases and J gave up 2 bases; unmatched junction bases: 10. The CDR3 is made up of 17 amino acids. Germline V lookup: CDR1 SGDLS, CDR2 YYNGEE. This CDR3 is CASSVATGGQKNTEAFF. In DNA, the CDR3 is TGTGCCAGCAGCGTAGCTACGGGGGGACAGAAAAACACTGAAGCTTTCTTT.

Only a few counts were recorded for this clone. The rearrangement links TRBV19 to TRBJ2-7; 8 bases fit TRBD2. The CDR3 consists of 13 residues. Germline CDR1 LNHDA, CDR2 SQIVND (reference sequence). The J segment lost 3 bases and the V segment lost 4 bases, leaving 2 bases of the junction unmatched. In DNA, the CDR3 is TGTGCCAGTAGTACGGGACTAGTCTACGAGCAGTACTTC. It yields the protein CASSTGLVYEQYF.

The chain uses TRBV30 and TRBJ2-6; TRBD1 matches at 9 bases. There are 15 residues in the CDR3. Germline V CDR1 and CDR2: GTSNPN, SVGIG (reference sequence). V shed 8 bases, J shed 0 bases, and the junction held 5 bases outside the gene matches. CDR3 region: CAGGTGISGANVLTF. CDR3 bases: TGTGCCGGGGGGACAGGGATCTCTGGGGCCAACGTCCTGACTTTC.

This rearrangement joins TRBV6-5 to TRBJ1-5; D is unresolved. Germline values: CDR1 MNHEY, CDR2 SVGAGI. The CDR3 has 15 residues. V lost 6 bases to trimming and J lost 5 bases, with 17 bases between them. The CDR3 loop reads CASSLAPGGHQPQHF. CDR3 DNA sequence: TGTGCCAGCAGCCTAGCACCGGGAGGCCATCAGCCCCAGCATTTT.

The V gene is TRBV10-2, the J gene TRBJ2-7, with unresolved D. The CDR3 has 15 residues. CDR1 and CDR2 from the germline V gene are WSHSY and SAAADI. V was shortened by 5 bases and J by 3 bases, with 17 bases between the two germline ends. The CDR3 spells CASSWNAGWSYEQYF. The CDR3 DNA is TGCGCCAGCAGTTGGAACGCCGGATGGAGCTACGAGCAGTACTTC.

V and J are TRBV2 and TRBJ2-5; D perhaps matches TRBD2 (5 bases). Between the trimmed V and J ends, which lost 4 bases and 5 bases, there was a span of 14 bases. CDR3 length: 14 residues. Looked up from germline, CDR1 is SNHLY and CDR2 is FYNNEI. The CDR3 here is CASSGLAPGETQYF. In DNA, the CDR3 is TGTGCCAGCAGTGGTTTAGCCCCGGGGGAGACCCAGTACTTC.

The chain combines TRBV7-3 with TRBJ1-2; D is unresolved. This CDR3 has 13 amino acids. The germline CDR1 and CDR2 sequences are SGHTA and FQGTGA. V lost 5 bases and J lost 4, with 11 bases in between. DNA for the CDR3: TGTGCCAGCAGCCAATCCTTAATCTATGGCTACACCTTC. This codes for CASSQSLIYGYTF. The full variable domain, with the rest looked up from reference TRBV7-3 and TRBJ1-2, is GAGVSQTPSNKVTEKGKYVELRCDPISGHTALYWYRQSLGQGPEFLIYFQGTGAADDSGLPNDRFFAVRPEGSVSTLKIQRTERGDSAVYLCASSQSLIYGYTFGSGTRLTVV.

In nucleotides, the CDR3 is TGTGCCAGCAGTGGGTCGGAGTACAGGGGGGCGACCGGGGAGCTGTTTTTT. Protein sequence: CASSGSEYRGATGELFF. The genes are TRBV25-1 and TRBJ2-2; 8 positions match TRBD1. Trimming at V came to 4 bases and at J to 5 bases, leaving 12 bases not matched to a gene. The CDR3 runs 17 residues. Germline V gene data show CDR1 as MGHDK and CDR2 as SYGVNS.

The V call is TRBV2, the J call TRBJ1-2; D call uncertain. In germline, CDR1 is SNHLY, CDR2 FYNNEI. This CDR3 spans 14 amino acids. The V end was cut by 4 bases, the J end by 0 bases, with 9 bases between. Written as DNA, the CDR3 is TGTGCCAGCAGTGTGCGCAGAGCTAACTATGGCTACACCTTC. It encodes CASSVRRANYGYTF.

The chain joins TRBV5-4 to TRBJ2-3; D perhaps matches TRBD2 (6 bases). V gave up 3 bases and J gave up 4 bases, with 12 bases separating them. CDR3 length: 14 amino acids. Germline CDR1 is SGHNT and CDR2 is YYREEE (reference sequence). CDR3 in amino acids: CASSSPLAADTQYF. The CDR3 bases are TGTGCCAGCAGCTCACCACTAGCTGCAGATACGCAGTATTTT.

The chain links TRBV12-5 to TRBJ2-3; 15 positions agree with TRBD2. The germline gives CDR1 LGHNT, CDR2 FRNRAP. The CDR3 is 18 amino acids. Germline trimming cut 7 bases from V and 4 bases from J; bases unmatched to any gene: 12. CDR3 region: CASDGLAGGPSSADTQYF. CDR3 bases: TGTGCTAGTGATGGACTAGCGGGAGGGCCCTCATCCGCAGATACGCAGTATTTT.

The genes are TRBV7-2 and TRBJ2-5; no reliable D call. The CDR3 has 13 amino acids. V shed 5 bases and J shed 5 bases, with 12 bases lying between them. Germline CDR1 is SGHTA and CDR2 is FQGNSA. The CDR3 DNA reads as TGTGCCAGCAGCATCGGGCCGCGGGAGACCCAGTACTTC. It specifies CASSIGPRETQYF.

The count of this clone is one. The chain has TRBV7-7 and TRBJ2-3, with D uncertain. The CDR3 is 12 residues long. Trimming stripped 4 bases from V and 2 bases from J, with 4 bases between. From germline, CDR1 is SSHAT and CDR2 FNYEAQ (reference sequence). CDR3 bases: TGTGCCAGCAGCTCCTACACAGATACGCAGTATTTT. Protein product: CASSSYTDTQYF.

The CDR3 here is CASSLTGHSYNEQFF. Here the CDR3 DNA reads TGTGCCAGCAGTTTGACGGGACACTCCTACAATGAGCAGTTCTTC. The chain links TRBV27 to TRBJ2-1; possibly TRBD1 for D (6 bases). The germline gives CDR1 MNHEY, CDR2 SMNVEV (reference sequence). The CDR3 contains 15 residues. Trimming shortened V by 3 bases and J by 0 bases, and 9 bases separated the two germline ends.

V gene TRBV7-2 combines with J gene TRBJ2-3; 7 nucleotides match TRBD2. The germline CDR1 and CDR2 sequences are SGHTA and FQGNSA. The CDR3 consists of 15 residues. V shed 0 bases, J shed 5 bases, and the junction held 5 bases outside the gene matches. The CDR3 loop is CASSLAGGPVDTQYF. CDR3 nucleotides: TGTGCCAGCAGCTTAGCGGGAGGGCCGGTAGATACGCAGTATTTT.

The chain links TRBV4-2 to TRBJ2-2; D uncertain. Germline V gives CDR1 LGHNA, CDR2 YNFKEQ. This CDR3 region has 17 residues. V was clipped by 0 bases and J by 6 bases, with 17 bases between them. The CDR3 is CASSQDPTLVDPGELFF. For the CDR3, the DNA is TGTGCCAGCAGCCAAGATCCGACTCTCGTCGACCCCGGGGAGCTGTTTTTT.

This chain joins TRBV5-4 and TRBJ2-1, with 11 positions matching TRBD2. CDR3 length: 16 amino acids. Germline V gene lookup returns CDR1 SGHNT and CDR2 YYREEE (reference sequence). The V segment lost 4 bases and the J segment 7 bases; nucleotides outside the gene matches: 10. CDR3 loop: CASSRSGRAYGNEQFF. The CDR3 coding sequence is TGTGCCAGCAGCCGTAGCGGGAGGGCCTATGGGAATGAGCAGTTCTTC.

This sequence joins TRBV11-3 and TRBJ2-5, with 9 bases that match TRBD1. This CDR3 is built from 15 residues. Germline CDR1 SGHNT, CDR2 YENEEA. V dropped 1 base and J dropped 1; count of bases not matched to a gene: 1. The CDR3 loop reads CASSLGDRAQETQYF. CDR3 DNA: TGTGCCAGCAGCTTAGGGGACAGGGCCCAAGAGACCCAGTACTTC.

This chain joins TRBV9 and TRBJ2-7; 12 nucleotides line up with TRBD2. The CDR3 extends over 15 amino acids. After removal of 4 bases from V and 1 base from J, the junction contained 3 bases not matched to a gene. In germline, CDR1 is SGDLS, CDR2 YYNGEE. CDR3 in amino acids: CASSPTSGGSYEQYF. In DNA, the CDR3 is TGTGCCAGCAGCCCTACTAGCGGGGGGTCCTACGAGCAGTACTTC. Drawing the rest from reference TRBV9 and TRBJ2-7, the complete variable domain is DSGVTQTPKHLITATGQRVTLRCSPRSGDLSVYWYQQSLDQGLQFLIQYYNGEERAKGNILERFSAQQFPDLHSELNLSSLELGDSALYFCASSPTSGGSYEQYFGPGTRLTVT.

The J gene is TRBJ2-1, the V gene TRBV5-4; maybe TRBD2 (6 bases). Germline lookup yields CDR1 SGHNT and CDR2 YYREEE (reference sequence). Deletions cut 1 base from V and 4 bases from J, with 27 bases between. The CDR3 has 20 amino acids. DNA of the CDR3: TGTGCCAGCAGCTTGAAAGGGCATGTATTTGGGACTCGGAGTTACAATGAGCAGTTCTTC. It translates to CASSLKGHVFGTRSYNEQFF.

The chain couples TRBV29-1 to TRBJ1-1, with 7 positions matching TRBD1. Germline V CDR1 and CDR2: SQVTM, ANQGSEA. The length of the CDR3 is 14 residues. J was trimmed by 6 bases and V by 4 bases; bases with no gene match: 11. In DNA form, the CDR3 reads TGCAGCGTTGGTCTTAAGGGGACAGCTTCTGAAGCTTTCTTT. Amino acids: CSVGLKGTASEAFF.